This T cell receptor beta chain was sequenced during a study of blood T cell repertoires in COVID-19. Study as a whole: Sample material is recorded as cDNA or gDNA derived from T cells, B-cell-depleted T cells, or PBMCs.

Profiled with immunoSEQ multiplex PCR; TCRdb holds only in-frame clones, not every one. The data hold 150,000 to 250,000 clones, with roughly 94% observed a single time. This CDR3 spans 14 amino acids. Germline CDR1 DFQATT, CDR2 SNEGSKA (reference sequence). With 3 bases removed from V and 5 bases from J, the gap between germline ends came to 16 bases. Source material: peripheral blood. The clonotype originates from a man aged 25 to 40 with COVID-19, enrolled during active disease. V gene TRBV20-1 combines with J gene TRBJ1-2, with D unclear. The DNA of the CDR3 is TGCAGTGCTAGTATCGTCACGGGGTCGTATGGCTACACCTTC. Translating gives CSASIVTGSYGYTF.